This T cell receptor (beta chain) was sequenced in a study of control samples from healthy donors and cancer patients. Repertoires were generated with immunoSEQ multiplex PCR, while TCRdb's copy carries only in-frame clones and drops some. The listing contains about 200,000 clones. The CDR3 contains 15 residues. The germline V gene encodes CDR1 MDHEN and CDR2 SYDVKM. J lost 3 bases, V lost 6 bases, and 9 bases had no gene match. The sequenced sample was blood. This TCR derives from a woman aged 30 to 39 in good health. The rearrangement uses TRBV28 and TRBJ2-7; 9 bases are shared with TRBD1. The CDR3 sequence is CASSQGDRVVYEQYF. The CDR3 DNA reads TGTGCCAGCAGCCAAGGGGACAGGGTTGTCTACGAGCAGTACTTC.